The 28 T cell receptor beta chains reported below all come from one sample, sequenced in a study of blood T cell repertoires in COVID-19. The method was immunoSEQ multiplex PCR; TCRdb's version includes in-frame clones alone and lacks a portion of them. The top ten hold about 0.78% of the sample, which has 350,000 to 400,000 clones, approximately 93% seen once. Material: PBMCs or T cells enriched from blood (not recorded which). The receptors here all came from a woman in her thirties or forties who had been exposed to COVID-19.

On this clone: In the same sample, other DNA sequences code for this CDR3. This chain links TRBV7-2 with TRBJ2-7; D remains ambiguous. V was pared by 5 bases and J by 3 bases, with 5 bases between. Per the germline V gene, CDR1 is SGHTA and CDR2 is FQGNSA. The CDR3 length is 11 residues. CDR3 DNA: TGTGCCAGCAGCCTACTCTACGAGCAGTACTTC. Its protein product is CASSLLYEQYF.

The rearrangement joins TRBV19 to TRBJ1-5, with D possibly matching TRBD1 (5 bases). Trimming cost V 0 bases and J 1 base, with 7 bases left between them. The V gene's germline CDR1 is LNHDA and CDR2 SQIVND (reference sequence). The CDR3 runs to 15 residues. The CDR3 DNA reads TGTGCCAGTAGTATAGACAGGGCCAGCAATCAGCCCCAGCATTTT. As protein: CASSIDRASNQPQHF. The full variable domain, its missing parts supplied by reference TRBV19 and TRBJ1-5, is DGGITQSPKYLFRKEGQNVTLSCEQNLNHDAMYWYRQDPGQGLRLIYYSQIVNDFQKGDIAEGYSVSREKKESFPLTVTSAQKNPTAFYLCASSIDRASNQPQHFGDGTRLSIL.

The chain links TRBV15 to TRBJ2-3; D gene uncertain. The V end was cut by 3 bases, the J end by 4 bases, with 11 bases between. Germline CDR1 LNHNV, CDR2 YYDKDF (reference sequence). The CDR3 contains 14 residues. CDR3 nucleotide sequence: TGTGCCACCAGCAGCGGTACTGTTTCAGATACGCAGTATTTT. Translating gives CATSSGTVSDTQYF.

The chain links TRBV7-9 to TRBJ1-4; tentative D call: TRBD1 (5 bases). The CDR3 is 16 residues long. Germline V CDR1 and CDR2: SEHNR, FQNEAQ (reference sequence). V gave up 5 bases and J gave up 8 bases, with 21 bases separating them. CDR3 loop: CASSGSGPREREKLFF. DNA of the CDR3: TGTGCCAGCAGCGGGTCGGGACCCCGGGAGAGAGAAAAACTGTTTTTT.

V is TRBV7-9 and J is TRBJ1-5; 7 bases are shared with TRBD1. CDR1 is SEHNR, CDR2 FQNEAQ, per germline (reference sequence). The CDR3 consists of 16 residues. Germline trimming cut 4 bases from V and 3 bases from J; bases unmatched to any gene: 9. The CDR3 DNA is TGTGCCAGCAGCTCCAACCGGGACAGCCTCAATCAGCCCCAGCATTTT. Its translation: CASSSNRDSLNQPQHF.

The chain couples TRBV6-2 or TRBV6-3 to TRBJ1-5; 7 bases agree with TRBD1. Germline V gene sequence: CDR1 MNHEY, CDR2 SVGEGT. The V and J ends lost 5 bases and 5 bases, in that order; junction bases with no gene match: 6. This CDR3 contains 14 residues. CDR3 protein: CASSPRDRYQPQHF. Written as DNA, the CDR3 is TGTGCCAGCAGTCCCCGGGACAGATATCAGCCCCAGCATTTT.

The chain employs TRBV27 and TRBJ1-2; D is possibly TRBD1 (6 bases). Trimming pared 5 bases from V and 3 bases from J, leaving 19 bases between. The CDR3 has 16 amino acids. Looked up from germline, CDR1 is MNHEY and CDR2 is SMNVEV (reference sequence). CDR3 nucleotide sequence: TGTGCCAGCAGTCCAACTCTCCCCGGGACACACTATGGCTACACCTTC. Translating it yields CASSPTLPGTHYGYTF.

This chain joins TRBV7-3 and TRBJ2-1; a weak D match, TRBD2 (5 bases). Trimming took 6 bases from V and 6 from J, leaving 15 bases between them. Germline CDR1 reads SGHTA; CDR2 reads FQGTGA. There are 14 residues in the CDR3. CDR3 loop: CASSNLGSLNEQFF. The CDR3 DNA reads TGTGCCAGCAGTAATCTTGGGAGTCTCAATGAGCAGTTCTTC. Supplemented by reference TRBV7-3 and TRBJ2-1, the full variable domain reads GAGVSQTPSNKVTEKGKYVELRCDPISGHTALYWYRQSLGQGPEFLIYFQGTGAADDSGLPNDRFFAVRPEGSVSTLKIQRTERGDSAVYLCASSNLGSLNEQFFGPGTRLTVL.

The chain couples TRBV27 to TRBJ1-1, with D hard to call. Between the trimmed V and J ends, which lost 2 bases and 0 bases, there was a span of 4 bases. The CDR3 spans 13 residues. The germline V gene has CDR1 MNHEY and CDR2 SMNVEV (reference sequence). CDR3 sequence reads: CASSLIMNTEAFF. In nucleotides, the CDR3 is TGTGCCAGCAGTTTAATAATGAACACTGAAGCTTTCTTT.

The chain employs TRBV5-1 and TRBJ2-3; maybe TRBD2 (7 bases). This CDR3 has 15 residues. V shed 0 bases and J shed 5 bases, with 13 bases lying between them. Looked up from germline, CDR1 is SGHRS and CDR2 is YFSETQ. CDR3 residues: CASSLVAGAGDTQYF. CDR3 nucleotide sequence: TGCGCCAGCAGCTTGGTCGCGGGGGCGGGAGATACGCAGTATTTT.

This clone was seen a single time. The chain links TRBV24-1 to TRBJ2-1; no reliable D call. The CDR3 has 13 amino acids. Trimming removed 5 bases from V and 9 bases from J, with 13 bases in between. Looked up from germline, CDR1 is KGHDR and CDR2 is SFDVKD. CDR3 sequence reads: CATSGRRQSEQFF. The CDR3 DNA reads as TGTGCCACCAGTGGTCGGCGGCAAAGTGAGCAGTTCTTC.

The V and J genes are TRBV5-1 and TRBJ2-7; 10 positions agree with TRBD1. The CDR3 loop spans 17 amino acids. From germline, CDR1 is SGHRS and CDR2 YFSETQ. After removal of 3 bases from V and 3 bases from J, the junction contained 12 bases not matched to a gene. CDR3 bases: TGCGCCAGCAGCTGGATGACACCGGGACAGGGGATCTACGAGCAGTACTTC. It encodes CASSWMTPGQGIYEQYF.

The J gene is TRBJ1-4, the V gene TRBV5-1; weak D call: TRBD1 (6 bases). The CDR3 extends over 17 amino acids. Trimming pared 3 bases from V and 0 bases from J, leaving 15 bases between. The germline V gene encodes CDR1 SGHRS and CDR2 YFSETQ. The CDR3 DNA is TGCGCCAGCAGCTCAGGGGTTGGAATTGCAACTAATGAAAAACTGTTTTTT. It yields the protein CASSSGVGIATNEKLFF.

The V call is TRBV5-6, the J call TRBJ1-2, with D maybe TRBD1 (5 bases). Trimming removed 4 bases at V and 2 bases at J, with 15 bases between. CDR1 is SGHDT, CDR2 YYEEEE, per germline. The CDR3 totals 15 residues. CDR3 residues: CASSPRDSLNYGYTF. The CDR3 DNA is TGTGCCAGCAGCCCACGGGACTCTCTAAACTATGGCTACACCTTC.

This clone has a single count. The CDR3 is CASGLVQGATYEQYF. The CDR3 nucleotides read TGTGCTAGTGGTTTGGTGCAGGGGGCTACCTACGAGCAGTACTTC. V gene TRBV12-5 combines with J gene TRBJ2-7; 8 nucleotides line up with TRBD1. The CDR3 extends over 15 amino acids. CDR1 LGHNT and CDR2 FRNRAP come from the germline V gene. The V and J ends lost 0 bases and 2 bases, in that order; junction bases with no gene match: 3.

The chain joins TRBV27 to TRBJ2-2; 9 bases map to TRBD2. Germline V CDR1 and CDR2: MNHEY, SMNVEV (reference sequence). Trimming removed 5 bases from V and 8 bases from J; junction bases left unmatched: 3. The CDR3 totals 13 residues. As DNA, the CDR3 is TGTGCCAGCAGTAGCGGGGGGCCAGGGGAGCTGTTTTTT. This codes for CASSSGGPGELFF.

The rearrangement joins TRBV2 to TRBJ1-1; tentative D call: TRBD1 (6 bases). With 7 bases removed from V and 1 base from J, the gap between germline ends came to 13 bases. The V gene's germline CDR1 is SNHLY and CDR2 FYNNEI. The CDR3 runs to 14 residues. The CDR3 coding sequence is TGTGCCAGCAAGAGACAGGTGGCGAACACTGAAGCTTTCTTT. Its translation is CASKRQVANTEAFF.

V and J are TRBV27 and TRBJ2-7, with 8 nucleotides matching TRBD1. This CDR3 is built from 16 residues. V gave up 6 bases and J gave up 6 bases; unmatched junction bases: 16. CDR1 is MNHEY and CDR2 is SMNVEV in the germline V gene (reference sequence). The CDR3 spells CASRGTGTGASSEQYF. In DNA, the CDR3 is TGTGCCAGCAGGGGAACCGGGACAGGTGCTTCGTCCGAGCAGTACTTC.

The V and J genes are TRBV2 and TRBJ2-1, with 9 positions matching TRBD2. With V trimmed by 5 bases and J by 3 bases, 5 bases remained unmatched. This CDR3 contains 15 residues. Germline lookup yields CDR1 SNHLY and CDR2 FYNNEI. This chain's CDR3 is CASSPFSGGYNEQFF. The DNA of the CDR3 is TGTGCCAGCAGTCCATTTAGCGGGGGCTACAATGAGCAGTTCTTC.

This clone was observed a single time. The chain has TRBV2 and TRBJ2-6; 9 bases agree with TRBD1. Germline V gives CDR1 SNHLY, CDR2 FYNNEI. J gave up 2 bases and V 8 bases, and 7 bases lay outside the gene matches. CDR3 length: 16 residues. In DNA, the CDR3 is TGTGCCAGCCCGGACAGGGGAAAGGCTGGGGCCAACGTCCTGACTTTC. Its protein product is CASPDRGKAGANVLTF.

This chain joins TRBV7-2 and TRBJ1-1, with D unresolved. CDR1 SGHTA and CDR2 FQGNSA come from the germline V gene. CDR3 length equals 13 residues. Trimming pared 9 bases from V and 5 bases from J, leaving 16 bases between. CDR3 coding DNA: TGTGCCAGTTACCGGACGGGATGGACTGAAGCTTTCTTT. Translation: CASYRTGWTEAFF.

The chain combines TRBV18 with TRBJ1-1, with a weak D call TRBD1 (6 bases). Germline CDR1 reads KGHSH; CDR2 reads LQKENI. The CDR3 has 14 residues. Trimming pared 4 bases from V and 5 bases from J, leaving 14 bases between. The CDR3 sequence is CASSRSRGETEAFF. The CDR3 nucleotides read TGTGCCAGCTCACGCAGCAGGGGCGAGACTGAAGCTTTCTTT.

The chain links TRBV3-1 (or the pseudogene TRBV3-2) to TRBJ2-7, with D possibly being TRBD1 (6 bases). Germline-derived CDR1 and CDR2 are LGHDT and YNNKEL (reference sequence). Trimming shortened V by 4 bases and J by 0 bases, and 7 bases separated the two germline ends. The CDR3 runs to 13 residues. This chain's CDR3 is CASSRDISYEQYF. DNA of the CDR3: TGTGCCAGCAGCCGGGACATCTCCTACGAGCAGTACTTC.

The CDR3 DNA follows: TGTGCCAGCAGCTCCGTTGCCCAATTCGGGGCTGGAGGGAATTCACCCCTCCACTTT. This codes for CASSSVAQFGAGGNSPLHF. The chain joins TRBV7-8 to TRBJ1-6; perhaps TRBD1 as D (5 bases). Per germline, CDR1 SGHVS and CDR2 FQNEAQ. CDR3 length equals 19 residues. Trimming took off 4 bases at V and 7 bases at J, with 26 bases between the two ends. Together with reference TRBV7-8 and TRBJ1-6, the CDR3 gives the full variable domain: GAGVSQSPRYKVAKRGQDVALRCDPISGHVSLFWYQQALGQGPEFLTYFQNEAQLDKSGLPSDRFFAERPEGSVSTLKIQRTQQEDSAVYLCASSSVAQFGAGGNSPLHFGNGTRLTVT.

V and J are TRBV7-9 and TRBJ1-1, with D possibly matching TRBD1 (6 bases). V was pared by 5 bases and J by 1 base, with 11 bases between. The CDR3 consists of 14 residues. Germline values: CDR1 SEHNR, CDR2 FQNEAQ (reference sequence). The CDR3 DNA sequence: TGTGCCAGCAGCGGGGGCACGGGGAACACTGAAGCTTTCTTT. Its protein product is CASSGGTGNTEAFF.

The chain combines TRBV19 with TRBJ2-2; D is possibly TRBD2 (7 bases). CDR3 size: 16 residues. V lost 5 bases and J 3 bases, leaving 16 bases between the germline ends. Germline loops: CDR1 LNHDA, CDR2 SQIVND (reference sequence). This CDR3 reads CASSDGGGTDTGELFF. In nucleotides, the CDR3 is TGTGCCAGTAGTGATGGGGGGGGCACGGACACCGGGGAGCTGTTTTTT.

This clone was seen a single time. The chain joins TRBV20-1 to TRBJ1-2, with D hard to call. Germline loops: CDR1 DFQATT, CDR2 SNEGSKA (reference sequence). This CDR3 comprises 13 residues. V was cut by 5 bases and J by 4 bases, with 14 bases left in between. The CDR3 DNA reads TGCAGTGCTCGTGAAGCAGGCCTCTATGGCTACACCTTC. Encoded protein: CSAREAGLYGYTF.

This chain connects TRBV2 to TRBJ2-5, with TRBD2 identical over 10 bases. In germline, CDR1 is SNHLY, CDR2 FYNNEI. J lost 1 base, V lost 8 bases, and 7 bases had no gene match. The CDR3 consists of 15 residues. The CDR3 is CASGGSGGPQETQYF. CDR3 bases: TGTGCCAGCGGGGGTAGCGGGGGGCCCCAAGAGACCCAGTACTTC. The full variable domain, rest sourced from reference TRBV2 and TRBJ2-5, is EPEVTQTPSHQVTQMGQEVILRCVPISNHLYFYWYRQILGQKVEFLVSFYNNEISEKSEIFDDQFSVERPDGSNFTLKIRSTKLEDSAMYFCASGGSGGPQETQYFGPGTRLLVL.